Detailed here is one T cell receptor beta chain. This CDR3 has 10 residues. The V gene's germline CDR1 is LNHDA and CDR2 SQIVND (reference sequence). Trimming cost V 6 bases and J 8 bases, with 7 bases left between them. This sample is drawn from a study of OX40 agonist ivuxolimab in advanced cancers. TCRdb's copy holds only in-frame clones and misses some; the assay was immunoSEQ multiplex PCR. The data contain about 48,000 clones, about 88% of them singletons. The sequence came from an adult with an advanced solid tumor such as melanoma, head and neck, liver or kidney cancer. This sequence joins TRBV19 and TRBJ1-2, with no clear D. This sample comprised CD4+ or CD8+ T cells sorted from blood, obtained in a trial of the OX40 agonist ivuxolimab. The CDR3 coding sequence is TGTGCCAGTAGGGAGTACGGCTACACCTTC. This translates into CASREYGYTF. Combining the CDR3 with reference TRBV19 and TRBJ1-2 gives the whole variable domain DGGITQSPKYLFRKEGQNVTLSCEQNLNHDAMYWYRQDPGQGLRLIYYSQIVNDFQKGDIAEGYSVSREKKESFPLTVTSAQKNPTAFYLCASREYGYTFGSGTRLTVV.